This entry features one T cell receptor (beta chain) sequence. This clonotype has ten or more counts. The clone's antigen remains unknown. No clone much larger than this one lies a single base away; base qualities are absent. The time point label on this specimen signifies: patch test 2, 6 weeks after DPC sensitization. The treatment or condition tag for this specimen amounts to: therapeutic diphenylcyclopropenone sensitization with weekly scalp DPC. Blood at each patch-test visit was drawn before the patch test was applied. Patients were eligible if aged 18 to 70, diagnosed with alopecia and judged suitable for DPC therapy, and pregnant patients were excluded. Total RNA was extracted from unfractionated whole blood that had been collected in Tempus Blood RNA tubes. The data were taken from a study of human T cells and chemical hapten exposure (dated by TCRdb to the early 2020s). In terms of the full investigation: For sensitization, 2% DPC in acetone was applied to an approximately 2 cm by approximately 2 cm area of upper inner arm skin. Alopecia areata with under or over 50% scalp involvement, alopecia totalis and alopecia universalis were represented in the patient cohort, which was mostly female. Patch testing on the upper back used Finn chambers containing 0.01% DPC, with scoring done after 6 days according to International Contact Dermatitis Research Group standards. Blood samples were taken from patients before sensitization (week 0) and then at 2, 6 and about 24 weeks after DPC sensitization. Peripheral blood TCR repertoire changes were tracked in vivo in alopecia patients during primary and secondary sensitization to the hapten diphenylcyclopropenone (DPC). Throughout the approximately 22-week study period, patients were also given weekly therapeutic DPC doses on the scalp. Libraries were combined into a pool for sequencing, and differences in TCR yield between samples came mainly from small differences in library volumes within the pool. For TCR sequencing, blood came from 25 to 35 alopecia patients at anywhere from one to four time points (pre-sensitization, 2, 6 and 24 weeks). Study-wide conclusions, independent of this receptor: No change with DPC sensitization was found in the number of TCRs above 1 in 1000 frequency, and no evidence of global repertoire structure alterations was found. After repeated subsampling, changes were observed in the strength of the expansion versus patch-test correlation and in the threshold at which the correlation became significant. Compared with pre-sensitization or healthy control sets, expanded TCRs formed significantly more large CDR3 similarity clusters, which is consistent with antigen-driven responses. The number of PT1 expanded TCRs positively correlated with patch test score, significant at thresholds 8, 16 and 32 but not 4. Alopecia, a presumed autoimmune disease, was present in all patients, so the immune response of the patients might differ from that of healthy individuals.

To prepare the library, RACE was applied. Reads for this sample came from a NextSeq 500. During library preparation, unique molecular identifiers were attached to individual cDNA molecules so that TCRs could be counted quantitatively and reproducibly. From each blood RNA sample, both TCR alpha and TCR beta chains were sequenced. Regarding the original processing steps: A median of about 100,000 TCRs per sample was observed, with a range of about 23,224 to 700,000. The Decombinator software suite was used to annotate V, J and CDR3 in the TCR reads. To make PS versus PT1 abundance plots, every sample was subsampled to the same number of TCRs (28,000). TCRs were defined as expanded if absent before sensitization and observed at least eight times at the 2-week time point. TCRdb ran its own pipeline on the public reads, namely fastp trimming at Q25 and MiXCR clone calling, and kept in-frame beta chains. Identical CDR3 protein sequences are pooled into one entry, listed with their most common genes and DNA. TCRdb, rather than the study authors, made the V and J calls. The sample includes about 96,000 distinct CDR3 sequences, with about 9.3% observed a single time. The ten largest clones represent more than 2% of the sample.

This material consisted of whole blood, taken in connection with sensitization to the hapten diphenylcyclopropenone (DPC). This TCR was sampled from a woman in her thirties or forties with alopecia areata. Some clones in this sample may be carry-over from other donors' samples.

The nucleotide sequence reads as follows: TGTGCCAGCAGCGTAGCTACTGGCGGGGAGGCCGAGCAGTACTTC. Translated, this gives CASSVATGGEAEQYF. The chain was built from TRBV9 and TRBJ2-7, with TRBD2 perhaps the D gene, on 6 matching bases. The CDR3 sequence holds 15 residues, the cysteine and phenylalanine included. Left in the record is the CDR3 DNA by itself, 45 bases read in frame from the first base. Reading the germline V gene gives CDR1 SGDLS and CDR2 YYNGEE. The junction carries 16 bases between V and J, which are trimmed by 0 bases and 6 bases respectively.